A single sample is the source of the 2 T cell receptor beta chains below, sequenced in a study of blood T cell repertoires in COVID-19. Using immunoSEQ multiplex PCR, the repertoire was profiled, and TCRdb retains in-frame clones only, with some absent. The data show roughly 330,000 clones, with approximately 89% seen just once and 5% held by the top ten. Sequenced material: PBMCs or T cells enriched from blood (not recorded which). The receptor source for this set is a man aged 25-40 years who had recovered from COVID-19.

The rearrangement links TRBV19 to TRBJ1-6, with D perhaps matching TRBD1 (5 bases). Trimming removed 1 base at V and 0 bases at J, with 7 bases between. The CDR3 has 16 residues. Germline CDR1 is LNHDA and CDR2 is SQIVND (reference sequence). Here the CDR3 DNA reads TGTGCCAGTAGTATAGGACAGAGCTCCTATAATTCACCCCTCCACTTT. This translates into CASSIGQSSYNSPLHF.

The genes are TRBV28 and TRBJ2-7; 8 nucleotides line up with TRBD1. This CDR3 comprises 13 residues. V gave up 10 bases and J gave up 2 bases; unmatched junction bases: 7. Germline V gene sequence: CDR1 MDHEN, CDR2 SYDVKM. CDR3 sequence (DNA): TGTGCCACGGTCCAACAGGGGGCCTACGAGCAGTACTTC. Protein sequence: CATVQQGAYEQYF.